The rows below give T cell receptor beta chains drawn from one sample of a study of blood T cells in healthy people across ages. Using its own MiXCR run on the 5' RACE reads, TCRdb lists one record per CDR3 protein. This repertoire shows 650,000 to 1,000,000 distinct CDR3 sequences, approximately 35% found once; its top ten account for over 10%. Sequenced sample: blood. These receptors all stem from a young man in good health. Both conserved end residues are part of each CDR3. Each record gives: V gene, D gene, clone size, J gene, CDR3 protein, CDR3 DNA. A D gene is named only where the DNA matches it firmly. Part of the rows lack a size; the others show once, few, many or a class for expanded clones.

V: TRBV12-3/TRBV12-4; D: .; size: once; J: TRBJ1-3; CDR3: CASSFRGPNSGNTIYF; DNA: TGTGCCAGCAGTTTCAGGGGACCAAACTCTGGAAACACCATATATTTT
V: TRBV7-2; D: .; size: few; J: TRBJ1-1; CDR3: CASRPEPMNTEAFF; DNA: TGTGCCAGCCGTCCAGAGCCGATGAACACTGAAGCTTTCTTT
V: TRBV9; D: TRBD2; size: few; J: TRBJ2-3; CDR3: CASSINPNGGEGPTHPDTQYF; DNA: TGTGCCAGCAGCATCAATCCTAACGGAGGGGAGGGCCCAACTCACCCAGATACGCAGTATTTT
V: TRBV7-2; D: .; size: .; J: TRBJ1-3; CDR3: CASSPGGFGNTIYF; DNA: TGTGCCAGCAGCCCCGGAGGGTTCGGAAACACCATATATTTT
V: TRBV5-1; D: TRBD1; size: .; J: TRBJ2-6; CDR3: CASSKDRGLLNVLTF; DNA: TGCGCCAGCAGCAAGGACAGGGGCCTCCTCAACGTCCTGACTTTC
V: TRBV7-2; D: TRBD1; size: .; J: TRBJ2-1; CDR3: CASSFDWGQSSYNEQFF; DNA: TGTGCCAGCAGCTTCGATTGGGGACAGAGCTCCTACAATGAGCAGTTCTTC
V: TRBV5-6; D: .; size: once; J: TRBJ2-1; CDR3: CASSPLDRDSQETQFF; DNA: TGTGCCAGCAGCCCTTTAGACCGGGACTCCCAAGAGACCCAGTTCTTC
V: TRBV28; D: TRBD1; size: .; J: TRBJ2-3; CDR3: CASREDRELRDTQYF; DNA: TGTGCCAGCAGAGAGGACAGGGAGTTGAGAGATACGCAGTATTTT
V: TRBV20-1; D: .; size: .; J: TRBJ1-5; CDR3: CSASPWGPGNQPQHF; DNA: TGCAGTGCTAGTCCCTGGGGACCTGGCAATCAGCCCCAGCATTTT
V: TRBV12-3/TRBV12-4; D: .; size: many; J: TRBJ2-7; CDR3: CASSLQVYEQYF; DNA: TGTGCCAGCAGCCTCCAAGTATACGAGCAGTACTTC
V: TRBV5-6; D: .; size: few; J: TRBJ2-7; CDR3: CASSPQRGYEQYF; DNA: TGTGCCAGCAGCCCGCAGCGCGGATACGAGCAGTACTTC
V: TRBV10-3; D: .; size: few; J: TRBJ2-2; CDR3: CAISTTGDNTGELFF; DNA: TGTGCCATCAGTACGACAGGAGATAACACCGGGGAGCTGTTTTTT
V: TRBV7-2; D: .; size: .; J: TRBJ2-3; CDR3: CASSPISSTDTQYF; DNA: TGTGCCAGCAGCCCCATTTCTAGCACAGATACGCAGTATTTT
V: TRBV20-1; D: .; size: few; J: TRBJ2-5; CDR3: CSASLRPRYQETQYF; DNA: TGCAGTGCTAGTTTGAGACCGAGGTACCAAGAGACCCAGTACTTC
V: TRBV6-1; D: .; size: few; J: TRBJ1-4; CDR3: CASSGGRWNEKLFF; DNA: TGTGCCAGCAGTGGGGGGCGATGGAATGAAAAACTGTTTTTT
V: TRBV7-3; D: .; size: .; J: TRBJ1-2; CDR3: CASSPEGGQGGYGYTF; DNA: TGTGCCAGCAGCCCCGAGGGCGGGCAAGGTGGCTATGGCTACACCTTC
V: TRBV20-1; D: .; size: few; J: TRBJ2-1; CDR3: CSALTSLANEQFF; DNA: TGCAGTGCTCTCACGTCGCTGGCCAATGAGCAGTTCTTC
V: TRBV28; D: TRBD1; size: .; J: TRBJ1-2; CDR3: CASTPGTGKYGYTF; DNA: TGTGCCAGCACCCCCGGGACAGGGAAGTATGGCTACACCTTC
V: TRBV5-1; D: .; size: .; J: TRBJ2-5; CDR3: CASNPQSYQETQYF; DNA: TGCGCCAGCAACCCCCAGTCTTATCAAGAGACCCAGTACTTC
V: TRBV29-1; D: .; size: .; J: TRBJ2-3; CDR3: CSVEDGADTQYF; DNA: TGCAGCGTTGAAGATGGTGCAGATACGCAGTATTTT
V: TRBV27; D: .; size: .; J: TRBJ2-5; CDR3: CASTGNRLGGGETQYF; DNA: TGTGCCAGCACCGGAAACCGGCTCGGGGGTGGAGAGACCCAGTACTTC
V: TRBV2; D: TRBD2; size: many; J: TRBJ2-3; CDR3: CASTGGTDSTDTQYF; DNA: TGTGCCAGCACCGGGGGGACGGATAGCACAGATACGCAGTATTTT
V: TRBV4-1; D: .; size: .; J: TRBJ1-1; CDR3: CASSQVTEGTEAFF; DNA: TGTGCCAGCAGCCAAGTTACGGAAGGTACTGAAGCTTTCTTT
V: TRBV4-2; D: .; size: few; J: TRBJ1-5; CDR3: CASSQDKGGIQPQHF; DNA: TGTGCCAGCAGCCAAGATAAGGGGGGGATACAGCCCCAGCATTTT
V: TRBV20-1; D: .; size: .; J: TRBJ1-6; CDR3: CSARDGGSSYNSPLHF; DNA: TGCAGTGCTAGAGATGGGGGGAGCTCCTATAATTCACCCCTCCACTTT
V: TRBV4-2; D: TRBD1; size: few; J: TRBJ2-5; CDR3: CASSRQGVSMSGDSWYQETQYF; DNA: TGTGCCAGCAGCCGCCAAGGAGTGAGTATGTCAGGGGACAGCTGGTACCAAGAGACCCAGTACTTC
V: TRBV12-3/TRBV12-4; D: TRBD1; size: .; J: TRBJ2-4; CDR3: CASSYSTGADIQYF; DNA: TGTGCCAGCAGTTATTCTACAGGGGCGGACATTCAGTACTTC
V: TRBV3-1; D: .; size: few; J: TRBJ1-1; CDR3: CASSQGGWGMNTEAFF; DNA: TGTGCCAGCAGCCAAGGGGGTTGGGGCATGAACACTGAAGCTTTCTTT
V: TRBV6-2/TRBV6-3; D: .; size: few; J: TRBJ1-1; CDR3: CASSYGDQAFF; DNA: TGTGCCAGCAGTTACGGGGATCAGGCTTTCTTT
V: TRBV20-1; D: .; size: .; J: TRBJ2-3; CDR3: CSARARTIGASSTDTQYF; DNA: TGCAGTGCTAGAGCTAGGACTATCGGTGCCAGTAGCACAGATACGCAGTATTTT
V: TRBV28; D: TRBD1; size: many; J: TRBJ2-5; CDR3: CASSRQGVYQETQYF; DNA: TGTGCCAGCAGTCGACAGGGAGTTTACCAAGAGACCCAGTACTTC
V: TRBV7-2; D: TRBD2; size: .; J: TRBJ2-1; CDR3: CASSTNRGGLHEQFF; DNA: TGTGCCAGCAGCACCAACCGGGGGGGCCTCCATGAGCAGTTCTTC
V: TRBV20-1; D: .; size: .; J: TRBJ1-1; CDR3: CSAYRTDRAFF; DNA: TGCAGTGCTTACCGGACCGACCGAGCTTTCTTT